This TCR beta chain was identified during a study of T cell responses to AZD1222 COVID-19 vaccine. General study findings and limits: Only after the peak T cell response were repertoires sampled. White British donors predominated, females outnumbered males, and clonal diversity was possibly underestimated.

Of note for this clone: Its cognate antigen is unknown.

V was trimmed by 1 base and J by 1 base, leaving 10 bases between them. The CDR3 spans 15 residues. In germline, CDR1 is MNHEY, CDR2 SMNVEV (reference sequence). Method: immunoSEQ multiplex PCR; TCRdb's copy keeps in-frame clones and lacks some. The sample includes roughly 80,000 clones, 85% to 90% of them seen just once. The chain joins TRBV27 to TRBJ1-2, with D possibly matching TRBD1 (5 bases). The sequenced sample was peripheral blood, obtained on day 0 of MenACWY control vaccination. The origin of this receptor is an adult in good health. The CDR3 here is CASSLFGGINYGYTF. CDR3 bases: TGTGCCAGCAGTTTATTTGGGGGTATTAACTATGGCTACACCTTC.